The 21 T cell receptor beta chains given below trace back to one sample, sequenced in a study of blood T cell repertoires in COVID-19. Profiled with immunoSEQ multiplex PCR; TCRdb holds only in-frame clones, not every one. The sample includes 140,000 to 150,000 clones, 70% to 90% of them seen just once. Material: PBMCs or T cells enriched from blood (not recorded which). The source of these receptors is a middle-aged man who had recovered from COVID-19.

V usage is TRBV9 and J usage is TRBJ2-1, with D tentatively TRBD2 (5 bases). CDR1 and CDR2 (germline): SGDLS, YYNGEE. Trimming cost V 0 bases and J 5 bases, with 15 bases left between them. The CDR3 length is 16 residues. The DNA for the CDR3 is TGTGCCAGCAGCGTAGCCGCCCGACTACTCAACAATGAGCAGTTCTTC. Translated, it gives CASSVAARLLNNEQFF.

With respect to this clone: The limits of the CDR3 on the DNA are not certain, so only TCRdb's listed CDR3 is given. V usage is TRBV12-3 or TRBV12-4 and J usage is TRBJ1-2; TRBD1, the table's D call, was not compared with the DNA. The CDR3 numbers 11 amino acids, ends counted. The CDR3 reads CASSFVGRGSF.

The chain employs TRBV19 and TRBJ2-3; 12 nucleotides line up with TRBD2. Germline V gene sequence: CDR1 LNHDA, CDR2 SQIVND (reference sequence). V shed 10 bases, J shed 0 bases, and the junction held 5 bases outside the gene matches. The CDR3 sequence is 15 residues long. CDR3 DNA sequence: TGTGCCACCACCGGGACTAGCGGGAGCACAGATACGCAGTATTTT. Translation gives CATTGTSGSTDTQYF. Using reference TRBV19 and TRBJ2-3 for the parts outside the CDR3, the full variable domain is DGGITQSPKYLFRKEGQNVTLSCEQNLNHDAMYWYRQDPGQGLRLIYYSQIVNDFQKGDIAEGYSVSREKKESFPLTVTSAQKNPTAFYLCATTGTSGSTDTQYFGPGTRLTVL.

This rearrangement joins TRBV7-6 to TRBJ1-3; 9 bases line up with TRBD1. CDR1 and CDR2 from the germline V gene are SGHVS and FNYEAQ. The CDR3 runs 15 residues. Losses at the gene ends were 2 bases for V and 3 bases for J; bases not matched to a gene: 2. The CDR3, as DNA: TGTGCCAGCAGCTTAAGACAGGGGGTTGGAAACACCATATATTTT. Protein sequence: CASSLRQGVGNTIYF. Full variable domain (outside the CDR3, taken from reference TRBV7-6 and TRBJ1-3): GAGVSQSPRYKVTKRGQDVALRCDPISGHVSLYWYRQALGQGPEFLTYFNYEAQQDKSGLPNDRFSAERPEGSISTLTIQRTEQRDSAMYRCASSLRQGVGNTIYFGEGSWLTVV.

In this sample, this clone turned up a few times. This chain links TRBV5-1 with TRBJ2-5, with 8 bases matching TRBD2. Trimming removed 4 bases from V and 4 bases from J; junction bases left unmatched: 6. This CDR3 is 14 amino acids long. Germline V gives CDR1 SGHRS, CDR2 YFSETQ. In nucleotides, the CDR3 is TGCGCCAGCAGCGGCGGAGCGGGGGTAGAGACCCAGTACTTC. Amino acids: CASSGGAGVETQYF.

This clone was seen a few times. J is TRBJ2-2 and V is TRBV7-3; the D gene is possibly TRBD1 (6 bases). Deletions cut 4 bases from V and 6 bases from J, with 12 bases between. CDR1 and CDR2 (germline): SGHTA, FQGTGA. The CDR3 runs 14 residues. The CDR3 spells CASSSVGGSGELFF. CDR3 sequence (DNA): TGTGCCAGCAGCTCCGTTGGGGGCTCCGGGGAGCTGTTTTTT.

J is TRBJ1-6 and V is TRBV28; weak D call: TRBD1 (6 bases). The V gene's germline CDR1 is MDHEN and CDR2 SYDVKM. CDR3 length: 18 residues. V was cut by 7 bases and J by 0 bases, with 19 bases left in between. The CDR3 protein is CASKRTGQISSYNSPLHF. DNA for the CDR3: TGTGCCAGCAAGAGGACCGGACAGATAAGCTCCTATAATTCACCCCTCCACTTT.

The chain employs TRBV6-2 or TRBV6-3 and TRBJ2-7; possibly TRBD2 for D (5 bases). Trimming removed 4 bases at V and 6 bases at J, with 10 bases between. CDR1 is MNHEY, CDR2 SVGEGT, per germline. The CDR3 is 12 residues long. CDR3 sequence (DNA): TGTGCCAGCAGTTTCATCGCGGGCGAGCAGTACGTC. It translates to CASSFIAGEQYV.

This chain's CDR3 is CASTRGGAKETQYF. Here the CDR3 DNA reads TGTGCCAGCACCCGCGGGGGGGCCAAAGAGACCCAGTACTTC. The chain uses TRBV14 and TRBJ2-5; 9 bases fit TRBD2. CDR1 and CDR2 (germline): SGHDN, FVKESK. The CDR3 has 14 residues. The V and J ends lost 7 bases and 3 bases, in that order; junction bases with no gene match: 6.

The gene calls are TRBV19 and TRBJ1-2; 9 bases map to TRBD1. The CDR3 totals 14 residues. From germline, CDR1 is LNHDA and CDR2 SQIVND (reference sequence). The J segment lost 8 bases and the V segment lost 7 bases, leaving 11 bases of the junction unmatched. The CDR3 protein is CASTPGQGWDGYTF. The CDR3 DNA is TGTGCCAGTACTCCGGGACAGGGATGGGACGGCTACACCTTC.

This chain uses TRBV5-1 with TRBJ2-3, with 7 bases matching TRBD1. Trimming took 2 bases from V and 6 from J; bases not matched to a gene: 6. From germline, CDR1 is SGHRS and CDR2 YFSETQ. The length of the CDR3 is 14 residues. CDR3 region: CASSFPTQGDTQYF. As DNA, the CDR3 is TGCGCCAGCAGCTTCCCGACACAGGGGGATACGCAGTATTTT.

This clone is a singleton in its sample. The gene calls are TRBV28 and TRBJ1-2; D might be TRBD1 (6 bases). Trimming cost V 5 bases and J 8 bases, with 15 bases left between them. Germline CDR1 MDHEN, CDR2 SYDVKM. The CDR3 has 13 amino acids. CDR3 nucleotides: TGTGCCAGCAGTCTACCACAGGGACGGGGCTACACCTTC. It specifies CASSLPQGRGYTF.

This clone was counted once. The chain joins TRBV6-5 to TRBJ1-6; TRBD1 aligns across 8 bases. The CDR3 length is 15 residues. Germline V CDR1 and CDR2: MNHEY, SVGAGI. V was pared by 2 bases and J by 3 bases, with 0 bases of the junction left unmatched. DNA for the CDR3: TGTGCCAGCAGTTACGGACAGGGCTATAATTCACCCCTCCACTTT. Translation: CASSYGQGYNSPLHF.

The chain links TRBV7-6 to TRBJ2-1; TRBD2 matches 11 bases. This CDR3 contains 15 residues. The trim removed 0 bases at V and 6 bases at J, leaving 1 base unmatched. In germline, CDR1 is SGHVS, CDR2 FNYEAQ. CDR3 bases: TGTGCCAGCAGCTTAGCTGGGACTAGCGGCAATGAGCAGTTCTTC. Translated, it gives CASSLAGTSGNEQFF.

The chain couples TRBV3-1 (or the pseudogene TRBV3-2) to TRBJ1-3; the D is unclear. V gave up 0 bases and J gave up 2 bases, with 8 bases separating them. This CDR3 region has 15 residues. Germline CDR1 reads LGHDT; CDR2 reads YNNKEL (reference sequence). CDR3 amino acids: CASSQDGGPGNTIYF. CDR3 nucleotide sequence: TGTGCCAGCAGCCAAGATGGAGGGCCTGGAAACACCATATATTTT.

The V call is TRBV7-9, the J call TRBJ1-1; 7 bases agree with TRBD1. J was trimmed by 7 bases and V by 1 base; bases with no gene match: 3. The CDR3 is 13 amino acids. CDR1 and CDR2 (germline): SEHNR, FQNEAQ (reference sequence). The DNA of the CDR3 is TGTGCCAGCAGCTTAGGGACAGGTGATGAAGCTTTCTTT. Translation: CASSLGTGDEAFF.

The CDR3 bases are TGTGCCAGCAGGTTCAGGGGGCGAACTAATGAAAAACTGTTTTTT. This encodes CASRFRGRTNEKLFF. The chain joins TRBV2 to TRBJ1-4; 8 bases agree with TRBD1. Germline values: CDR1 SNHLY, CDR2 FYNNEI. With V trimmed by 6 bases and J by 1 base, 4 bases remained unmatched. The CDR3 consists of 15 residues.

This clone is a singleton in its sample. The chain employs TRBV4-1 and TRBJ2-5, with 10 bases that match TRBD2. The V gene end was trimmed by 0 bases and the J gene end by 4 bases; junction bases not matched to a gene: 11. This CDR3 comprises 18 residues. Germline CDR1 and CDR2: MGHRA and YSYEKL. CDR3 region: CASSQDLAGALLGETQYF. DNA of the CDR3: TGCGCCAGCAGCCAAGATCTAGCGGGGGCCCTCCTGGGAGAGACCCAGTACTTC.

The rearrangement uses TRBV2 and TRBJ1-4, with D unresolved. Germline CDR1 and CDR2: SNHLY and FYNNEI. This CDR3 comprises 14 residues. Trimming pared 4 bases from V and 3 bases from J, leaving 9 bases between. CDR3 sequence reads: CASSVQVSNEKLFF. The CDR3 nucleotides read TGTGCCAGCAGTGTCCAGGTTTCTAATGAAAAACTGTTTTTT.

This clone was detected a few times. The chain is built from TRBV20-1 and TRBJ2-3; D perhaps matches TRBD2 (6 bases). The CDR3 is 14 amino acids. Per the germline V gene, CDR1 is DFQATT and CDR2 is SNEGSKA (reference sequence). Trimming shortened V by 4 bases and J by 3 bases, and 14 bases separated the two germline ends. CDR3 sequence (DNA): TGCAGTGCTATTGAACGGGGACTGACAGATACGCAGTATTTT. Translating it yields CSAIERGLTDTQYF.

This clone has only one observation. The chain couples TRBV19 to TRBJ1-1, with 7 bases that match TRBD1. The CDR3 consists of 15 residues. With 1 base clipped from V and 1 base from J, the junction kept 3 bases outside the gene matches. The germline V gene encodes CDR1 LNHDA and CDR2 SQIVND (reference sequence). As DNA, the CDR3 is TGTGCCAGTAGTATAGTCCCAGGGGGGAACACTGAAGCTTTCTTT. Its protein is CASSIVPGGNTEAFF.